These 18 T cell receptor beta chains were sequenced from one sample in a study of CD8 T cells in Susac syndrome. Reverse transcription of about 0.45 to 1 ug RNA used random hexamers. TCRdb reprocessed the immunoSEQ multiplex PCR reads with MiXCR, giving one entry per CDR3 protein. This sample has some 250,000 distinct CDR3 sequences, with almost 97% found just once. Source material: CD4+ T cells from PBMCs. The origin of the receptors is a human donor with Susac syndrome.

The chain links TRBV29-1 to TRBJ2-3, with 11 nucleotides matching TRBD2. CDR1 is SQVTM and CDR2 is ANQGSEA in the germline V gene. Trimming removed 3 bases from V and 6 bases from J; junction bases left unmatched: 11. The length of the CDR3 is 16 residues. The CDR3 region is CSVDGASGRIGDTQYF. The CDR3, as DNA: TGCAGCGTTGATGGTGCTAGCGGGAGGATAGGGGATACGCAGTATTTT.

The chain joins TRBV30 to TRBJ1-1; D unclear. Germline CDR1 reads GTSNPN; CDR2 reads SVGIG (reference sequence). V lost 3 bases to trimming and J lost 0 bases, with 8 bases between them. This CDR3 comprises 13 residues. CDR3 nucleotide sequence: TGTGCCTGGAGGGTCAACCTGAACACTGAAGCTTTCTTT. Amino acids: CAWRVNLNTEAFF.

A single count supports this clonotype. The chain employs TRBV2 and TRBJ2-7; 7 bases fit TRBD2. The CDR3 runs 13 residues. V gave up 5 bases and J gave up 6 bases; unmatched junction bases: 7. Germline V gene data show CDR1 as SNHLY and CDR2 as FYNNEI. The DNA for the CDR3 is TGTGCCAGCAGTACAAAGCGGGACCTCGAGCAGTACTTC. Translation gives CASSTKRDLEQYF.

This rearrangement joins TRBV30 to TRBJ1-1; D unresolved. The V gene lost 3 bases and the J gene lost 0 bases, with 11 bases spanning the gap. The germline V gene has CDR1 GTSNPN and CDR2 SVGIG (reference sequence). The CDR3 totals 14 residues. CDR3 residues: CAWRALSMNTEAFF. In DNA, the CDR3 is TGTGCCTGGAGGGCCCTCAGCATGAACACTGAAGCTTTCTTT.

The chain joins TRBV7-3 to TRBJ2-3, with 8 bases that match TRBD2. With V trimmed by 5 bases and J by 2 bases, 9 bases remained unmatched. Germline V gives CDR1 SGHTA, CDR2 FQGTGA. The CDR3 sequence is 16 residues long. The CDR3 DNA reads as TGTGCCAGCAGCCAAACAGCGGGAGCAGTCACAGATACGCAGTATTTT. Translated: CASSQTAGAVTDTQYF.

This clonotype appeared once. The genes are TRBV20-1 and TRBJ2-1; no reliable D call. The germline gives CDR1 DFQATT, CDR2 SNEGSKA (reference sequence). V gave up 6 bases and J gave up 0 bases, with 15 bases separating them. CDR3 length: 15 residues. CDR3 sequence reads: CSATPGWSSYNEQFF. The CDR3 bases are TGCAGTGCCACCCCCGGGTGGAGCTCCTACAATGAGCAGTTCTTC.

The CDR3 region has the DNA TGTGCCAGCAGTACAGGGGGACCCTACGAGCAGTACTTC. Encoded protein: CASSTGGPYEQYF. This rearrangement joins TRBV7-9 to TRBJ2-7; TRBD1 matches 8 bases. With V trimmed by 6 bases and J by 2 bases, 3 bases remained unmatched. The CDR3 totals 13 residues. Germline assignment: CDR1 SEHNR and CDR2 FQNEAQ (reference sequence).

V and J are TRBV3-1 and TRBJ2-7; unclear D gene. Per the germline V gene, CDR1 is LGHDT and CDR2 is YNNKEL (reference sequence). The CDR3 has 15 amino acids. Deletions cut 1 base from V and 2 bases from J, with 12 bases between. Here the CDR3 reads CASSQGNLLPYEQYF. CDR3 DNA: TGTGCCAGCAGCCAAGGGAATCTCTTACCCTACGAGCAGTACTTC.

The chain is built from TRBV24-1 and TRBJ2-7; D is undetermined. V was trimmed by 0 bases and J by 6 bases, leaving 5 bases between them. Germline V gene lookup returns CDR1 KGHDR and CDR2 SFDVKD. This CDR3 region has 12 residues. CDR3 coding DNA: TGTGCCACCAGTGATTTGCATGGCGAGCAGTACTTC. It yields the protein CATSDLHGEQYF.

CDR3 sequence reads: CASGKGSRLWEQYF. The CDR3 nucleotides are TGTGCCAGCGGAAAGGGGTCCAGGTTATGGGAGCAGTACTTC. This chain joins TRBV12-3 or TRBV12-4 and TRBJ2-7, with a tentative D call TRBD1 (5 bases). This CDR3 has 14 residues. The germline V and J ends were trimmed by 8 bases and 7 bases, with 21 bases remaining between them.

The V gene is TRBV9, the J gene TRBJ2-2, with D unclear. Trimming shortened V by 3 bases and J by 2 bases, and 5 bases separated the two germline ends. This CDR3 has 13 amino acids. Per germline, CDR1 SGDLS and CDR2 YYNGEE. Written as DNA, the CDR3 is TGTGCCAGCAGCGCCCAAAACACCGGGGAGCTGTTTTTT. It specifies CASSAQNTGELFF.

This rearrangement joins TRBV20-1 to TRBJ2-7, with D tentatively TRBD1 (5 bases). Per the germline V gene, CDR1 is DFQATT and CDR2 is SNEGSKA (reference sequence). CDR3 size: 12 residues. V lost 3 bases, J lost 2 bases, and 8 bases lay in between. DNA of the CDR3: TGCAGTGCTAGTGCAGGGACCTACGAGCAGTACTTC. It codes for CSASAGTYEQYF.

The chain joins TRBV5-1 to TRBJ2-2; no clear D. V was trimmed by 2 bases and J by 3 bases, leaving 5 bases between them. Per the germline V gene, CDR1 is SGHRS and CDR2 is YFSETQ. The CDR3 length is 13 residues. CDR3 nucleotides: TGCGCCAGCAGCTTAGATCACACCGGGGAGCTGTTTTTT. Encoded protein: CASSLDHTGELFF.

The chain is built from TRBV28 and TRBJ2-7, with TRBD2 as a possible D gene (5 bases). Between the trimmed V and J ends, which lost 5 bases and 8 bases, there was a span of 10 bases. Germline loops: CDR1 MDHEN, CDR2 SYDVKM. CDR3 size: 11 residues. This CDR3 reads CASSQPGKQYF. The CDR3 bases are TGTGCCAGCAGTCAGCCCGGGAAGCAGTACTTC.

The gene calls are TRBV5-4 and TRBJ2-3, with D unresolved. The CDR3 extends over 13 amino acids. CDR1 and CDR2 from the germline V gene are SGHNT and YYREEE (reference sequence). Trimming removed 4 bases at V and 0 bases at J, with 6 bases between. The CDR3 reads CASSAPSTDTQYF. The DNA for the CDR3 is TGTGCCAGCAGCGCGCCTAGCACAGATACGCAGTATTTT.

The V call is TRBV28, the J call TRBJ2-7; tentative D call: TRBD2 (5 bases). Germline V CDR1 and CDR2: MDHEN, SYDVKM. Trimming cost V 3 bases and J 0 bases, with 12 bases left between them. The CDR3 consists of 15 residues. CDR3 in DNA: TGTGCCAGCAGTTTTCATAGTGGGAGCTCCTACGAGCAGTACTTC. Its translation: CASSFHSGSSYEQYF.

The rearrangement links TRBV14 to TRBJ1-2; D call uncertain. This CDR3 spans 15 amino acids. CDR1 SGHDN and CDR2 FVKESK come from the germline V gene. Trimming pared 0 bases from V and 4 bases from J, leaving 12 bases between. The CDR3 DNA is TGTGCCAGCAGCCAAGATCCGGTCGGAGGCTATGGCTACACCTTC. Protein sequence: CASSQDPVGGYGYTF.

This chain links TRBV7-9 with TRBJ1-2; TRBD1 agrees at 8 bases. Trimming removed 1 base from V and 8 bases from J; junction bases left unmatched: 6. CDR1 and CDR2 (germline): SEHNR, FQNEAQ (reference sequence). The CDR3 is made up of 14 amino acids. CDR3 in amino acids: CASSLGQGAQGYTF. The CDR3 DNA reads TGTGCCAGCAGCTTAGGCCAGGGGGCGCAGGGCTACACCTTC.